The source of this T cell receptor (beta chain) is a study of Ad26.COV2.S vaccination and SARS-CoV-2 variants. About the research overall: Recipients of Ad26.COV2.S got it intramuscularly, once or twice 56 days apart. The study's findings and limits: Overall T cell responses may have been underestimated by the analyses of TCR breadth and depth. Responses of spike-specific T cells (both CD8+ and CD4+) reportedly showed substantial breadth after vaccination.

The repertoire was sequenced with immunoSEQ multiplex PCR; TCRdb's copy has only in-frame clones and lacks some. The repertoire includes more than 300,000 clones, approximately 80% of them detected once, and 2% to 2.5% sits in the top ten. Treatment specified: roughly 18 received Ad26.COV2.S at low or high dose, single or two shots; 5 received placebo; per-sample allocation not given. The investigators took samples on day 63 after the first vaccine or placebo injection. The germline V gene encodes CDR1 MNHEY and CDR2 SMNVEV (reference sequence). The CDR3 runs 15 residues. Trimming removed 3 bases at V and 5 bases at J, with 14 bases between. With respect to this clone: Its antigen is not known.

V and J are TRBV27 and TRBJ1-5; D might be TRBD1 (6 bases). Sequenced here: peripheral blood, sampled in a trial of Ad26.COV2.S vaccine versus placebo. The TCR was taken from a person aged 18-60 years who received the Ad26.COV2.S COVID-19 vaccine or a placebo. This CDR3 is CASSLVGARDQPQHF. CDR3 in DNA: TGTGCCAGCAGTTTGGTGGGGGCTCGGGATCAGCCCCAGCATTTT.